The 14 T cell receptor beta chains listed next were all sequenced from one sample in a study of T cells after yellow fever vaccination. One entry per CDR3 protein results from TCRdb running MiXCR on the 5' RACE reads. The table has about 300,000 distinct CDR3 sequences, 8.7% seen once. The starting material was CD4+ T cells sorted from PBMCs, obtained 5 days after the yellow fever booster vaccination. These receptors came from a man younger than 35 who received the YFV17D yellow fever vaccine.

This clonotype was seen a handful of times. The chain joins TRBV7-3 to TRBJ1-5, with 8 bases that match TRBD1. There are 15 residues in the CDR3. V lost 0 bases, J lost 4 bases, and 2 bases stayed unmatched. Germline V gene data show CDR1 as SGHTA and CDR2 as FQGTGA. CDR3 nucleotide sequence: TGTGCCAGCAGCTTAACGGGGGACAGGAATCAGCCCCAGCATTTT. Protein: CASSLTGDRNQPQHF. Filled out from reference TRBV7-3 and TRBJ1-5, the complete variable domain reads GAGVSQTPSNKVTEKGKYVELRCDPISGHTALYWYRQSLGQGPEFLIYFQGTGAADDSGLPNDRFFAVRPEGSVSTLKIQRTERGDSAVYLCASSLTGDRNQPQHFGDGTRLSIL.

The sample holds a few counts of this clonotype. V and J are TRBV20-1 and TRBJ1-2; D remains unclear. Trimming removed 3 bases at V and 6 bases at J, with 14 bases between. Germline loops: CDR1 DFQATT, CDR2 SNEGSKA (reference sequence). The CDR3 is 13 amino acids. CDR3 sequence: CSASLGVGDGYTF. CDR3 DNA sequence: TGCAGTGCTAGTCTAGGAGTCGGCGATGGCTACACCTTC.

This clonotype has only a few counts. In DNA, the CDR3 is TGCAGTTCGAATGGCATTCGGCAGTATTTT. Translation gives CSSNGIRQYF. The chain links TRBV20-1 to TRBJ2-3; D is unresolved. The CDR3 runs to 10 residues. V was cut by 8 bases and J by 11 bases, with 14 bases left in between. CDR1 DFQATT and CDR2 SNEGSKA come from the germline V gene (reference sequence).

The sample holds a few counts of this clonotype. The gene calls are TRBV5-6 and TRBJ2-5, with TRBD2 identical over 13 bases. CDR1 is SGHDT, CDR2 YYEEEE, per germline. J lost 0 bases, V lost 3 bases, and 8 bases had no gene match. The CDR3 runs to 18 residues. The CDR3 here is CASSWGLAGTLNQETQYF. The CDR3, as DNA: TGTGCCAGCAGCTGGGGACTAGCGGGGACCCTAAACCAAGAGACCCAGTACTTC. Drawing the rest from reference TRBV5-6 and TRBJ2-5, the complete variable domain is DAGVTQSPTHLIKTRGQQVTLRCSPKSGHDTVSWYQQALGQGPQFIFQYYEEEERQRGNFPDRFSGHQFPNYSSELNVNALLLGDSALYLCASSWGLAGTLNQETQYFGPGTRLLVL.

This clonotype was counted between two and nine times. The chain joins TRBV5-6 to TRBJ1-5, with unresolved D. From germline, CDR1 is SGHDT and CDR2 YYEEEE. Trimming pared 4 bases from V and 4 bases from J, leaving 15 bases between. CDR3 size: 15 residues. The CDR3 here is CASSLDKARNQPQHF. The CDR3 bases are TGTGCCAGCAGCCTCGACAAGGCTAGGAATCAGCCCCAGCATTTT.

This clonotype was detected many times. The rearrangement uses TRBV18 and TRBJ2-5, with D uncertain. From germline, CDR1 is KGHSH and CDR2 LQKENI. Trimming took off 3 bases at V and 2 bases at J, with 10 bases between the two ends. The CDR3 totals 14 residues. The CDR3: CASSPARGQETQYF. The CDR3 coding sequence is TGTGCCAGCTCACCCGCCCGCGGTCAAGAGACCCAGTACTTC.

This clonotype appeared a few times. The rearrangement links TRBV19 to TRBJ2-5; D perhaps matches TRBD1 (5 bases). The germline gives CDR1 LNHDA, CDR2 SQIVND (reference sequence). The V end was cut by 8 bases, the J end by 5 bases, with 15 bases between. This CDR3 contains 13 residues. CDR3 in amino acids: CASGPRGAETQYF. The CDR3 nucleotides read TGTGCCAGTGGACCCCGTGGGGCCGAGACCCAGTACTTC.

This clonotype occurred many times. The rearrangement uses TRBV5-1 and TRBJ2-7; TRBD1 might be the D (5 bases). Germline V gives CDR1 SGHRS, CDR2 YFSETQ. This CDR3 comprises 16 residues. V shed 0 bases and J shed 4 bases, with 17 bases lying between them. CDR3 sequence reads: CASSLDRRVNPYEQYF. The CDR3 DNA reads TGCGCCAGCAGCTTGGATCGCAGGGTAAACCCTTACGAGCAGTACTTC. Looking up the rest from reference TRBV5-1 and TRBJ2-7 gives the full variable domain: KAGVTQTPRYLIKTRGQQVTLSCSPISGHRSVSWYQQTPGQGLQFLFEYFSETQRNKGNFPGRFSGRQFSNSRSEMNVSTLELGDSALYLCASSLDRRVNPYEQYFGPGTRLTVT.

The chain links TRBV14 to TRBJ2-3; D gene unclear. The CDR3 has 15 residues. Trimming left V 2 bases short and J 4 bases short, with 13 bases between. The germline V gene has CDR1 SGHDN and CDR2 FVKESK. DNA of the CDR3: TGTGCCAGCAGCCAACCTACCCTCGGATCAGATACGCAGTATTTT. Protein sequence: CASSQPTLGSDTQYF.

The chain couples TRBV20-1 to TRBJ2-2; 7 nucleotides line up with TRBD1. Germline V lookup: CDR1 DFQATT, CDR2 SNEGSKA (reference sequence). J lost 0 bases, V lost 5 bases, and 6 bases had no gene match. This CDR3 spans 15 amino acids. The CDR3 DNA reads as TGCAGTGCTGGGCGACAGGGTTCGAACACCGGGGAGCTGTTTTTT. Translating gives CSAGRQGSNTGELFF.

The chain joins TRBV5-1 to TRBJ1-3, with unresolved D. The germline V gene encodes CDR1 SGHRS and CDR2 YFSETQ. The CDR3 has 15 amino acids. Deletions cut 1 base from V and 6 bases from J, with 14 bases between. The DNA for the CDR3 is TGCGCCAGCAGCTTGAAGGCGGCGCCCCCAAACACCATATATTTT. Protein product: CASSLKAAPPNTIYF. Drawing the rest from reference TRBV5-1 and TRBJ1-3, the complete variable domain is KAGVTQTPRYLIKTRGQQVTLSCSPISGHRSVSWYQQTPGQGLQFLFEYFSETQRNKGNFPGRFSGRQFSNSRSEMNVSTLELGDSALYLCASSLKAAPPNTIYFGEGSWLTVV.

This rearrangement joins TRBV7-6 to TRBJ1-1; no definite D call. Per germline, CDR1 SGHVS and CDR2 FNYEAQ. The V end lost 5 bases, the J end lost 1 base, and 11 bases lay between the germline ends. The CDR3 sequence is 14 residues long. The CDR3 sequence is CASSPGLRNTEAFF. DNA for the CDR3: TGTGCCAGCAGCCCCGGGCTTAGGAACACTGAAGCTTTCTTT.

This clonotype occurred a few times. The J gene is TRBJ1-1, the V gene TRBV3-1; D perhaps matches TRBD1 (5 bases). The germline CDR1 and CDR2 sequences are LGHDT and YNNKEL (reference sequence). The CDR3 covers 16 residues. V was trimmed by 1 base and J by 3 bases, leaving 15 bases between them. The CDR3 DNA reads TGTGCCAGCAGCCAAGGCGAGGGGCTCGGTGACACTGAAGCTTTCTTT. The encoded protein is CASSQGEGLGDTEAFF.

The CDR3 sequence: CASSLIAGGLGAGNEQFF. In DNA form, the CDR3 reads TGTGCCAGCAGCTTAATAGCGGGGGGGCTGGGAGCCGGCAATGAGCAGTTCTTC. This chain links TRBV7-3 with TRBJ2-1, with 11 bases identical to TRBD2. Germline V gene sequence: CDR1 SGHTA, CDR2 FQGTGA. The CDR3 contains 18 residues. V trimming: 1 base; J trimming: 6 bases; junction bases outside the gene matches: 11.